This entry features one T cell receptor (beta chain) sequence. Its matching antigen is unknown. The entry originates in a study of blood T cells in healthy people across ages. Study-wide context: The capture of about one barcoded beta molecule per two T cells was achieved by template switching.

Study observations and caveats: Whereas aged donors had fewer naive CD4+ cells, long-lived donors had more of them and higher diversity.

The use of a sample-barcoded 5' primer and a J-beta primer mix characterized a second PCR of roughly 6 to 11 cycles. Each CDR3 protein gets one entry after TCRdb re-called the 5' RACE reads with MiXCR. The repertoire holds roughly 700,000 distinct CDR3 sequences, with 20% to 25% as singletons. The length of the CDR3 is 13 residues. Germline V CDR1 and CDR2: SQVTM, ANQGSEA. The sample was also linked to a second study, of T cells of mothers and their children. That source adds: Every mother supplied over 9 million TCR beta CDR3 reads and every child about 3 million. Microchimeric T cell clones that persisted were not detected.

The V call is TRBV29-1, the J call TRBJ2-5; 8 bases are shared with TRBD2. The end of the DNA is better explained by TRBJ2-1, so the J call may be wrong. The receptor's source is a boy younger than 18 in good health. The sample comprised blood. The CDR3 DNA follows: TGCAGCTTAAGCGGGAGTCGGAACAATGAGCAGTTCTTC. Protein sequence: CSLSGSRNNEQFF.